Given below is one TCR beta chain in context. Its antigen is not identified. Vbeta (60) and Jbeta (13) primers were used in the PCR. Original processing methods: It was a later analysis that counted about 80 million unique TCR beta chains, of which 9 million to 13 million were shared. Sequencing was performed with immunoSEQ multiplex PCR; in TCRdb, only in-frame clones are kept and a portion is missing. From that table come the V and J calls and clone size; the DNA was used to work out D and trimming. The sample shows fewer than 110,000 clones, 65% to 85% of them seen only once. This entry belongs to a study of cytomegalovirus exposure and HLA in healthy donors. Study-wide results and limits: A later analysis reportedly identified an Asian-associated ancestry cluster as carrying fewer N-insertions than the roughly 700-donor mean. Presence/absence results assume similar sequencing depth per donor, which may not hold.

There are 14 residues in the CDR3. With 5 bases removed from V and 4 bases from J, the gap between germline ends came to 14 bases. Germline CDR1 and CDR2: LNHDA and SQIVND (reference sequence). This chain uses TRBV19 with TRBJ1-2; no clear D gene. Sequencing input: PBMCs. This clonotype was obtained from a man between 18 and 29 years old in good health and CMV-seronegative. CDR3 DNA: TGTGCCAGTAGTGTGCAGGCTCCCGGCTATGGCTACACCTTC. Protein sequence: CASSVQAPGYGYTF.